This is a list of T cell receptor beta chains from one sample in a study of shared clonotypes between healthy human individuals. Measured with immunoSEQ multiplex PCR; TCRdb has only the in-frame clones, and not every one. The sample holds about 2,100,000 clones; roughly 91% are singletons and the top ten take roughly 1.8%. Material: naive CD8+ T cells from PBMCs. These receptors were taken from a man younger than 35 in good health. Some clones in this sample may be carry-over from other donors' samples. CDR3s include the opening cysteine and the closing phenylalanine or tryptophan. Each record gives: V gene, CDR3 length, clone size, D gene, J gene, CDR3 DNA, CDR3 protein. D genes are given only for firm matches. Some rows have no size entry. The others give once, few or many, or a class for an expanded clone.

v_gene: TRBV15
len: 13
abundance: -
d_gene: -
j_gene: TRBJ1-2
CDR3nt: TGTGCCACCAGCAGTCCCATACAGGTCTCGCACACCTTC
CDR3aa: CATSSPIQVSHTF

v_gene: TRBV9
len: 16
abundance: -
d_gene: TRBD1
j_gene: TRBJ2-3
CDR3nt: TGTGCCAGCAGCGTACAGGACAGGGGAAGCACAGATACGCAGTATTTT
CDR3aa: CASSVQDRGSTDTQYF

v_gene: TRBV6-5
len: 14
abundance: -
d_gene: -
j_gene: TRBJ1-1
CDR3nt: TGTGCCAGCAGTTACCGAACAGTGAACACTGAAGCTTTCTTT
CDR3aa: CASSYRTVNTEAFF

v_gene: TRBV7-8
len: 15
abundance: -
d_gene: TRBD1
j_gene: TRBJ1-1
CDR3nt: TGTGCCAGCAGCTCACACAGGGGGCGTGGGACTGAAGCTTTCTTT
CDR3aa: CASSSHRGRGTEAFF

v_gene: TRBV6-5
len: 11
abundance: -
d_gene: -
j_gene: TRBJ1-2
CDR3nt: TGTGCCAGCCAGGCGAGCTATGGCTACACCTTC
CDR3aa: CASQASYGYTF

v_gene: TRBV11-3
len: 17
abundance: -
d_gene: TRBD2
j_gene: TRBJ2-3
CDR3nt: TGTGCCAGCAGCCCAGGACTAGCGGGATACAGCACAGATACGCAGTATTTT
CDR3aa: CASSPGLAGYSTDTQYF

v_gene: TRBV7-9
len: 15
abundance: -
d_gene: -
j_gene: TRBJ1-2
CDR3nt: TGTGCCAGCAGCTTAGTTCAGGCCACCCACTATGGCTACACCTTC
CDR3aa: CASSLVQATHYGYTF

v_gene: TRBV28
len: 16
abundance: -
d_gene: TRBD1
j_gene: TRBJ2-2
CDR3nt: TGTGCCAGCAGGAACCCCGGGACAGGGAACCCCGGGGAGCTGTTTTTT
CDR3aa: CASRNPGTGNPGELFF

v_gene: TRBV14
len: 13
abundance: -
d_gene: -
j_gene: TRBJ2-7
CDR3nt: TGTGCCAGTTCCCCCGTGGGGCCTATAGGGCAGTACTTC
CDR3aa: CASSPVGPIGQYF

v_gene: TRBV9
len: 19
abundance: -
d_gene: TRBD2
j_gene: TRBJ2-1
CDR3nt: TGTGCCAGCAGCGGCGGGACTAGCGGGAGGGCGAGCTCCTACAATGAGCAGTTCTTC
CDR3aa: CASSGGTSGRASSYNEQFF

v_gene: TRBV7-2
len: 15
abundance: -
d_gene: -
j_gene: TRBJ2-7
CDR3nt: TGTGCCAGCAGCCCAGGTTACGGACCAGCCTACGAGCAGTACTTC
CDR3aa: CASSPGYGPAYEQYF

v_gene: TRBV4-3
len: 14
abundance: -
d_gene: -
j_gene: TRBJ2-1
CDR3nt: TGCGCCAGCAGCCAGGTCCGCGGACCCAATGAGCAGTTCTTC
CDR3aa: CASSQVRGPNEQFF

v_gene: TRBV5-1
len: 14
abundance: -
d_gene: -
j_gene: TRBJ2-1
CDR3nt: TGCGCCAGCCGTTCGGAGCGGTCCTACAATGAGCAGTTCTTC
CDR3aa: CASRSERSYNEQFF

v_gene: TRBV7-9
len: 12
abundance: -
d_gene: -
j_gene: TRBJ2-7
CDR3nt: TGTGCCAGCAGCCTAGAGAACTACGAGCAGTACTTC
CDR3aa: CASSLENYEQYF

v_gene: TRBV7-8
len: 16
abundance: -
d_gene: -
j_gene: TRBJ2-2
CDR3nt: TGTGCCAGCAGCTCCCCCCTGGGGAGGAACACCGGGGAGCTGTTTTTT
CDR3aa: CASSSPLGRNTGELFF

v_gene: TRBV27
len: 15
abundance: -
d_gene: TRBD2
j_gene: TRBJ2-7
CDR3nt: TGTGCCAGCAGTCAGGGGACTAGCGGCCTTTCCGAGCAGTACTTC
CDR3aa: CASSQGTSGLSEQYF

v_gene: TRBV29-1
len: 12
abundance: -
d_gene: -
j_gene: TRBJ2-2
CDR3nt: TGCAGCGTAGTCAGGGGATCCGGGGAGCTGTTTTTT
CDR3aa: CSVVRGSGELFF

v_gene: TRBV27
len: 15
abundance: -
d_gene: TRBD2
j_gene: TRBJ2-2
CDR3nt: TGTGCCAGCAGTCCCCTAGCGGGAAACACCGGGGAGCTGTTTTTT
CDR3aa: CASSPLAGNTGELFF

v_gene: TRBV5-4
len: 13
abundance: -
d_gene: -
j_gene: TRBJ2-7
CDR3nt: TGCGCCAGCAGCCATACGTTGGCCTACGAGCAGTACTTC
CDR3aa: CASSHTLAYEQYF

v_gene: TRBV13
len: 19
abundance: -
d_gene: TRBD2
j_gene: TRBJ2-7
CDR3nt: TGTGCCAGCAGCCCTCGAGGGGGACTAGCGGGAGGCTCAGTTTACGAGCAGTACTTC
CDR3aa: CASSPRGGLAGGSVYEQYF

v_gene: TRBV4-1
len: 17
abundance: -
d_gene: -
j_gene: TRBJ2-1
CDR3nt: TGCGCCAGCAGCCAAGATTGGTCGCGGAGAGCCTACAATGAGCAGTTCTTC
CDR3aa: CASSQDWSRRAYNEQFF

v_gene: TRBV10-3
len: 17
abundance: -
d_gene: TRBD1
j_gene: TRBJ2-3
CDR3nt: TGTGCCATCAGGGACAATCCGGGACAGGGGTACACAGATACGCAGTATTTT
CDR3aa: CAIRDNPGQGYTDTQYF

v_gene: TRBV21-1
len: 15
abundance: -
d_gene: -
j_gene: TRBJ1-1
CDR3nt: TGTGCCAGCAGAAAAGGGTGGGGGCCGTGGACTGAAGCTTTCTTT
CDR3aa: CASRKGWGPWTEAFF

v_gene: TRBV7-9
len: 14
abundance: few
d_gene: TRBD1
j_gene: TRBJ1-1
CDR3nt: TGTGCCAGCTTACAGGGGGCAGGATTCACTGAAGCTTTCTTT
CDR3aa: CASLQGAGFTEAFF

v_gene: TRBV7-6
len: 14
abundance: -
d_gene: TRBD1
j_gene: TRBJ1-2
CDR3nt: TGTGCCAGCAGCCAGAACAGGGGGATCTATGGCTACACCTTC
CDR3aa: CASSQNRGIYGYTF

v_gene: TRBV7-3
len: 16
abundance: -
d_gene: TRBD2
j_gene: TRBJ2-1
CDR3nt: TGTGCCAGCAGCACGGGGACTAGCGGGACTTACAATGAGCAGTTCTTC
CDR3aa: CASSTGTSGTYNEQFF

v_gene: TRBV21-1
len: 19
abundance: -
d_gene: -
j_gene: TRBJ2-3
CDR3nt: TGTGCCAGCAGCAAAGCGGAAATAGCGGGAGCTCGTGACACAGATACGCAGTATTTT
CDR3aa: CASSKAEIAGARDTDTQYF

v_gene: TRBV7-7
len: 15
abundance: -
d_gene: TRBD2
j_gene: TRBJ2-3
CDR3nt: TGTGCCAGCAGACTACTAGCGGGCTACACAGATACGCAGTATTTT
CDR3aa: CASRLLAGYTDTQYF

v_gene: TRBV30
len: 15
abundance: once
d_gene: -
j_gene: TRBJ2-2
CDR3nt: TGTGCCTGGAGTGTAGGCCCCAGACAAACCGGGGAGCTGTTTTTT
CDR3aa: CAWSVGPRQTGELFF

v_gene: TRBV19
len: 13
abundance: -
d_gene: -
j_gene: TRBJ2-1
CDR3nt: TGTGCCAGTGCAGCGGGCACCTACAATGAGCAGTTCTTC
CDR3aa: CASAAGTYNEQFF

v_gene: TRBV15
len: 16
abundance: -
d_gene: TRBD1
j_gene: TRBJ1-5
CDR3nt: TGTGCCACCAGCAGCCTTGGACAGGGGGCAGTTCAGCCCCAGCATTTT
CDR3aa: CATSSLGQGAVQPQHF

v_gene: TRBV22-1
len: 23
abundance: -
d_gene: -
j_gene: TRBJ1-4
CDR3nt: TGTCCTGGGAGCCCACACTGGACCTCCTACACGACAGCGCCGGGGGGTACTAATGAAAAACTGTTTTTT
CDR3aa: CPGSPHWTSYTTAPGGTNEKLFF

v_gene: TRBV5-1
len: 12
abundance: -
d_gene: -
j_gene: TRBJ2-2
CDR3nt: TGCGCCAGCGAGGGGAACACCGGGGAGCTGTTTTTT
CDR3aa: CASEGNTGELFF

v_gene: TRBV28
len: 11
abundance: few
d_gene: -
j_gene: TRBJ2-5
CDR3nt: TGTGCCATCGGGTTTGGAGAGACCCAGTACTTC
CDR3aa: CAIGFGETQYF

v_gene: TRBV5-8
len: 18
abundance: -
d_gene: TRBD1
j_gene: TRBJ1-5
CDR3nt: TGTGCCAGCAGCTTGGGAGGACAGGGGGCCCAATATAACCAGCCCCAGCATTTT
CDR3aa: CASSLGGQGAQYNQPQHF

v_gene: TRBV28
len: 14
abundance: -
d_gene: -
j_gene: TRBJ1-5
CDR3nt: TGTGCCAGCAGTAGTGGGGGCCTCAATCAGCCCCAGCATTTT
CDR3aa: CASSSGGLNQPQHF

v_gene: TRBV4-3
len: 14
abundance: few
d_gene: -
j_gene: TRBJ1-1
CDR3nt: TGCGCCAGCAGCCATTTAGAGGGAGTTGCTGAAGCTTTCTTT
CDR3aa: CASSHLEGVAEAFF

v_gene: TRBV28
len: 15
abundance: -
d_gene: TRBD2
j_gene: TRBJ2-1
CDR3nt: TGTGCCAGCAGTTTAGCGGGAGTCGTAGGAAATGAGCAGTTCTTC
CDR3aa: CASSLAGVVGNEQFF

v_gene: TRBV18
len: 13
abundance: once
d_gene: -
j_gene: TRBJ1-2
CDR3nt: TGTGCCAGCTCGCTTCGGACGGACTATGGCTACACCTTC
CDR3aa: CASSLRTDYGYTF

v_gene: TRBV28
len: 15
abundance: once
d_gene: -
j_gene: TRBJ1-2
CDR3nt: TGTGCCAGCACCATAACAGCTAACGGCGGAGATGGCTACACCTTC
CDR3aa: CASTITANGGDGYTF

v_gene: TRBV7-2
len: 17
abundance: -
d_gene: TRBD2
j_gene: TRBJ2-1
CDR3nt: TGTGCCAGCAGCTTATTAGCGGGAGGTCCCCCCTACAATGAGCAGTTCTTC
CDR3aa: CASSLLAGGPPYNEQFF

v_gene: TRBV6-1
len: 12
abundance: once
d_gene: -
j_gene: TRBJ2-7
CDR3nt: TGTGCCAGCAGTTGGGGACCCTACGAGCAGTACTTC
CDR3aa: CASSWGPYEQYF

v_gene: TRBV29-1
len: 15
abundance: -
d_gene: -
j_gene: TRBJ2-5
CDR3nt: TGCAGCGTTGAAGATCAGAGACAGGTGCGCGAGACCCAGTACTTC
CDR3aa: CSVEDQRQVRETQYF

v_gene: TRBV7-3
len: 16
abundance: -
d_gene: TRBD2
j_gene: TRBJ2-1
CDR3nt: TGTGCCAGCAGCCCAAAACTAGCGGGATACTACAATGAGCAGTTCTTC
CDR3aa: CASSPKLAGYYNEQFF

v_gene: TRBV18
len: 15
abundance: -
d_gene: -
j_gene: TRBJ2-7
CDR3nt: TGTGCCAGCTCACCACGAGACAGACCTCCCTACGAGCAGTACTTC
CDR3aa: CASSPRDRPPYEQYF

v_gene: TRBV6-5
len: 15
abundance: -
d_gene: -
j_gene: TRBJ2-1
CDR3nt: TGTGCCAGCAGTTACACAACCGGACCTTACAATGAGCAGTTCTTC
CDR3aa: CASSYTTGPYNEQFF

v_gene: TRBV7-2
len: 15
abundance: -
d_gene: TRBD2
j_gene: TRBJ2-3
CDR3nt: TGTGCCAGCAGCTTAGGGACTAGGGGCACAGATACGCAGTATTTT
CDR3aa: CASSLGTRGTDTQYF

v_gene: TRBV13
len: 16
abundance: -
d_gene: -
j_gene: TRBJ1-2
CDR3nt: TGTGCCAGCAGCGTCAGCACCCAGGCACCATTCTATGGCTACACCTTC
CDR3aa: CASSVSTQAPFYGYTF

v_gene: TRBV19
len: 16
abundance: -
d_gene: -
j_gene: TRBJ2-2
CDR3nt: TGTGCCAGTACCTTCACTGGGACGTATAACACCGGGGAGCTGTTTTTT
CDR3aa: CASTFTGTYNTGELFF

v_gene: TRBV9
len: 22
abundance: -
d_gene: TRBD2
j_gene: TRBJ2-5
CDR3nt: TGTGCCAGCAGCGTAGGAGGAATGGGACTCAGGCCCCTAGCGGGAGCGGAAGAGACCCAGTACTTC
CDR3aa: CASSVGGMGLRPLAGAEETQYF

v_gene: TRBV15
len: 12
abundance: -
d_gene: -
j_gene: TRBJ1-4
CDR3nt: TGTGCCACCAGCAGCTCAGGTGAAAAACTGTTTTTT
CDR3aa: CATSSSGEKLFF

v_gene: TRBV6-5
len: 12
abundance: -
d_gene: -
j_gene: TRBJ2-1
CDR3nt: TGTGCCAGCAGTTACGATCGGAATGAGCAGTTCTTC
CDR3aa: CASSYDRNEQFF

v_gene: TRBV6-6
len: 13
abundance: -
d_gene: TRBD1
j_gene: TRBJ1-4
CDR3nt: TGTGCCAGCAGAGGGACAGCTAATGAAAAACTGTTTTTT
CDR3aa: CASRGTANEKLFF

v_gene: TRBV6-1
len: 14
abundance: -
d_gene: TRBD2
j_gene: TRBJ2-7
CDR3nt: TGTGCCAGCAGTGGGTATAGCGGGAGATCCGAGCAGTACTTC
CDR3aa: CASSGYSGRSEQYF

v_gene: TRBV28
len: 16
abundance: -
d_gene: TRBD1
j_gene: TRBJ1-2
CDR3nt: TGTGCCAGTACGACCGGGACAGCAACTTACAACTATGGCTACACCTTC
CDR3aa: CASTTGTATYNYGYTF